A selection of T cell receptor beta chains follows, all from one sample in a study of long-term antiretroviral therapy in people with HIV. Some clones are missing from TCRdb's copy, which holds only in-frame ones; the method was immunoSEQ multiplex PCR. The sample has approximately 25,000 clones, approximately 79% seen once. Sequencing was performed on unsorted PBMCs, taken 1.2 years after starting antiretroviral therapy. All receptors derive from a woman aged 40-49 years with HIV. Each CDR3 is given with its conserved first and last residue. A D gene is named only where the DNA matches it firmly. The size field is filled for only some rows; it gives once, few, many or a size class.

D gene: NA; V gene: TRBV13; clone size: NA; J gene: TRBJ1-6; CDR3 protein: CASTGSSYNSPLHF; CDR3 DNA: TGTGCCAGCACCGGTAGCTCCTATAATTCACCCCTCCACTTT
D gene: NA; V gene: TRBV6-5; clone size: NA; J gene: TRBJ1-2; CDR3 protein: CASSQTPGTAEGYTF; CDR3 DNA: TGTGCCAGCAGTCAAACCCCCGGGACCGCCGAGGGCTACACCTTC
D gene: TRBD1; V gene: TRBV10-2; clone size: NA; J gene: TRBJ2-7; CDR3 protein: CATGGMTYEQYF; CDR3 DNA: TGCGCTACAGGGGGCATGACCTACGAGCAGTACTTC
D gene: NA; V gene: TRBV10-1; clone size: NA; J gene: TRBJ2-1; CDR3 protein: CASSGSRYNEQFF; CDR3 DNA: TGCGCCAGCAGTGGGTCCCGGTACAATGAGCAGTTCTTC
D gene: NA; V gene: TRBV7-9; clone size: few; J gene: TRBJ2-3; CDR3 protein: CASSSGDRSPNTDTQYF; CDR3 DNA: TGTGCCAGCAGCTCAGGGGACCGGAGTCCTAACACAGATACGCAGTATTTT
D gene: NA; V gene: TRBV10-3; clone size: NA; J gene: TRBJ1-5; CDR3 protein: CAISVTGSQPQHF; CDR3 DNA: TGTGCCATCAGTGTCACAGGGAGTCAGCCCCAGCATTTT
D gene: NA; V gene: TRBV5-4; clone size: NA; J gene: TRBJ2-4; CDR3 protein: CASSLGGQGGIAKNIQYF; CDR3 DNA: TGTGCCAGCAGCTTGGGAGGACAGGGAGGGATAGCCAAAAACATTCAGTACTTC
D gene: NA; V gene: TRBV7-9; clone size: NA; J gene: TRBJ2-7; CDR3 protein: CASSFMGSVEQYF; CDR3 DNA: TGTGCCAGCAGCTTTATGGGGTCCGTCGAGCAGTACTTC
D gene: NA; V gene: TRBV7-2; clone size: NA; J gene: TRBJ1-3; CDR3 protein: CASSRATGGNTIYF; CDR3 DNA: TGTGCCAGCAGCCGAGCGACAGGTGGAAACACCATATATTTT
D gene: NA; V gene: TRBV30; clone size: NA; J gene: TRBJ2-3; CDR3 protein: CAWSARETDTQYF; CDR3 DNA: TGTGCCTGGAGTGCGCGGGAAACAGATACGCAGTATTTT
D gene: TRBD2; V gene: TRBV29-1; clone size: NA; J gene: TRBJ2-3; CDR3 protein: CSVEVLAGVADTQYF; CDR3 DNA: TGCAGCGTTGAAGTCCTAGCGGGAGTAGCAGATACGCAGTATTTT
D gene: NA; V gene: TRBV6-4; clone size: NA; J gene: TRBJ1-5; CDR3 protein: CASSDSEHQPQHF; CDR3 DNA: TGTGCCAGCAGTGACTCCGAGCATCAGCCCCAGCATTTT
D gene: TRBD1; V gene: TRBV10-3; clone size: NA; J gene: TRBJ1-1; CDR3 protein: CAIKLGTGLEAFF; CDR3 DNA: TGTGCCATCAAGTTGGGGACAGGGCTTGAAGCTTTCTTT
D gene: NA; V gene: TRBV5-1; clone size: NA; J gene: TRBJ1-2; CDR3 protein: CASSSTVFNYGYTF; CDR3 DNA: TGCGCCAGCAGTTCGACAGTATTTAACTATGGCTACACCTTC
D gene: NA; V gene: TRBV10-1; clone size: few; J gene: TRBJ1-1; CDR3 protein: CASSEGWDTEAFF; CDR3 DNA: TGCGCCAGCAGTGAAGGGTGGGACACTGAAGCTTTCTTT
D gene: TRBD2; V gene: TRBV13; clone size: few; J gene: TRBJ2-7; CDR3 protein: CASSYGTSGGIHYEQYF; CDR3 DNA: TGTGCCAGCAGCTACGGGACTAGCGGGGGAATACACTACGAGCAGTACTTC
D gene: TRBD1; V gene: TRBV6-1; clone size: NA; J gene: TRBJ1-3; CDR3 protein: CASSVDRPSGNTIYF; CDR3 DNA: TGTGCCAGCAGCGTGGACAGGCCGTCTGGAAACACCATATATTTT
D gene: NA; V gene: TRBV9; clone size: few; J gene: TRBJ1-6; CDR3 protein: CASSVVEAGAYNLHF; CDR3 DNA: TGTGCCAGCAGCGTAGTCGAGGCAGGGGCGTACAACCTCCACTTT
D gene: TRBD1; V gene: TRBV29-1; clone size: NA; J gene: TRBJ1-2; CDR3 protein: CSVGSTGAGYGYTF; CDR3 DNA: TGCAGCGTTGGGTCAACAGGGGCCGGCTATGGCTACACCTTC
D gene: NA; V gene: TRBV14; clone size: few; J gene: TRBJ2-1; CDR3 protein: CASSPLEGGIDEQFF; CDR3 DNA: TGTGCCAGCAGCCCCCTAGAGGGTGGGATCGATGAGCAGTTCTTC
D gene: TRBD1; V gene: TRBV10-1; clone size: NA; J gene: TRBJ1-2; CDR3 protein: CASSDRDGDGYTF; CDR3 DNA: TGCGCCAGCAGCGACAGGGATGGCGATGGCTACACCTTC
D gene: NA; V gene: TRBV5-1; clone size: NA; J gene: TRBJ2-2; CDR3 protein: CASSLVPGAPGTGELFF; CDR3 DNA: TGCGCCAGCAGCTTGGTCCCGGGAGCCCCAGGCACCGGGGAGCTGTTTTTT
D gene: NA; V gene: TRBV4-1; clone size: medium-sized; J gene: TRBJ1-2; CDR3 protein: CASSQAPGNGYTF; CDR3 DNA: TGCGCCAGCAGCCAAGCCCCAGGGAATGGCTACACCTTC
D gene: NA; V gene: TRBV30; clone size: NA; J gene: TRBJ2-7; CDR3 protein: CAWSVGGYEQYF; CDR3 DNA: TGTGCCTGGAGTGTAGGGGGCTACGAGCAGTACTTC
D gene: TRBD1; V gene: TRBV15; clone size: once; J gene: TRBJ1-1; CDR3 protein: CATSRTGGASEAFF; CDR3 DNA: TGTGCCACCAGCAGGACAGGGGGCGCCTCTGAAGCTTTCTTT
D gene: NA; V gene: TRBV5-6; clone size: NA; J gene: TRBJ1-5; CDR3 protein: CASSLRGNQPQHF; CDR3 DNA: TGTGCCAGCAGCTTAAGGGGCAATCAGCCCCAGCATTTT
D gene: TRBD1; V gene: TRBV5-1; clone size: NA; J gene: TRBJ1-1; CDR3 protein: CASSLDRGLNTEAFF; CDR3 DNA: TGCGCCAGCAGCCTCGACAGGGGATTGAACACTGAAGCTTTCTTT
D gene: NA; V gene: TRBV5-1; clone size: NA; J gene: TRBJ2-7; CDR3 protein: CASSSQGGGSDEQYF; CDR3 DNA: TGCGCCAGCAGCTCCCAGGGGGGTGGGAGTGACGAGCAGTACTTC
D gene: TRBD1; V gene: TRBV4-1; clone size: NA; J gene: TRBJ2-7; CDR3 protein: CASSPLAGTGQVEQYF; CDR3 DNA: TGCGCCAGCAGCCCCCTTGCGGGGACAGGACAAGTCGAGCAGTACTTC